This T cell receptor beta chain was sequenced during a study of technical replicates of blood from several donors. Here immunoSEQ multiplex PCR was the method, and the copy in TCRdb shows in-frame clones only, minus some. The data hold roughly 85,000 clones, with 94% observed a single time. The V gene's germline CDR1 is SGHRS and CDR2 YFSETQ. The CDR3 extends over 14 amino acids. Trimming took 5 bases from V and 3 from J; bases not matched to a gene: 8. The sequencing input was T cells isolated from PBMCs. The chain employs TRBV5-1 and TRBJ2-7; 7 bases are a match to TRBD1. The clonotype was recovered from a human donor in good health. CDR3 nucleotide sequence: TGCGCCAGCAGACAAAGGGGGCCGAGCTACGAGCAGTACTTC. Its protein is CASRQRGPSYEQYF.